This is a list of T cell receptor beta chains from one sample in a study of post-analysis software for immune sequencing data. TCRdb used MiXCR to reprocess the PCR reads, holding one entry per CDR3 protein. In the table there are about 560,000 distinct CDR3 sequences, 44% of which are singletons. The sample was blood. The origin of the receptors is a girl aged 5-17 years with multiple sclerosis. The CDR3 runs from the conserved cysteine through the conserved F or W. D genes are given only for firm matches. The size field is filled for only some rows; it gives once, few, many or a size class.

CDR3 DNA	CDR3 protein	clone size	V gene	D gene	J gene
TGCGCCAGCAGCCAAGGTTTTGCCGATCTAACTGAAGCTTTCTTT	CASSQGFADLTEAFF	.	TRBV4-1	.	TRBJ1-1
TGTGCCAGCAGCCCCCAGCACCACGAGCAGTACTTC	CASSPQHHEQYF	few	TRBV7-2	.	TRBJ2-7
TGTGCCTGGCAGTTTGCAGATACGCAGTATTTT	CAWQFADTQYF	once	TRBV30	.	TRBJ2-3
TGTGCCAGCAGCGGGGACAGGGGCTTCTCCTACAATGAGCAGTTCTTC	CASSGDRGFSYNEQFF	few	TRBV9	TRBD1	TRBJ2-1
TGTGCCAGCATATCTCGACAGGGACTTACCTACAATGAGCAGTTCTTC	CASISRQGLTYNEQFF	few	TRBV12-3/TRBV12-4	.	TRBJ2-1
TGTGCCAGCAGCCACCCCGGGACGGACTCCTACGAGCAGTACTTC	CASSHPGTDSYEQYF	.	TRBV3-1	.	TRBJ2-7
TGTGCCAGCATTCCCGGAGCCGGAGGCAAAAACATTCAGTACTTC	CASIPGAGGKNIQYF	.	TRBV2	.	TRBJ2-4
TGCGCCAGCAGCCAAGAGTCGTTTGTGACCCAGTACTTC	CASSQESFVTQYF	few	TRBV4-1	.	TRBJ2-5
TGTGCCAGCAGCTTGGCCGGGTTCGGCGAAAAACTGTTTTTT	CASSLAGFGEKLFF	once	TRBV5-6	.	TRBJ1-4
TGTGCCAGCAGCGTAAGCGGGTGGGGCACAGATACGCAGTATTTT	CASSVSGWGTDTQYF	.	TRBV7-3	.	TRBJ2-3
TGCGCCAGCAGTGAGGGAAGGGGCACAGATACGCAGTATTTT	CASSEGRGTDTQYF	few	TRBV10-1	.	TRBJ2-3
TGTGCCAGCAGTTATGTCCTTTCAAACTATGGCTACACCTTC	CASSYVLSNYGYTF	.	TRBV2	.	TRBJ1-2
TGTGCCAGCAGAAAGGGGGCCGCGAATGAAAAACTGTTTTTT	CASRKGAANEKLFF	few	TRBV25-1	TRBD1	TRBJ1-4
TGTGCCAGCAGCAGTGGAGGGACAGGGAGACAAGAGACCCAGTACTTC	CASSSGGTGRQETQYF	.	TRBV5-6	TRBD1	TRBJ2-5
TGTGCCAGCAGGGGACAGCCAATTACTAACTATGGCTACACCTTC	CASRGQPITNYGYTF	few	TRBV28	TRBD1	TRBJ1-2
TGTGCCAGCAGCGTAATACTACAGGGGAAGAGGCAAGAGGCCCAGTACTTC	CASSVILQGKRQEAQYF	.	TRBV5-6	TRBD1	TRBJ2-5
TGTGCCAGCAATTTACGGGGGCTAGGAGAGAATGAGCAGTTCTTC	CASNLRGLGENEQFF	.	TRBV12-3/TRBV12-4	.	TRBJ2-1
TGTGCCAGCAGCCCGCATCCGACAGGGTTGACAACAGATACGCAGTATTTT	CASSPHPTGLTTDTQYF	.	TRBV7-9	TRBD1	TRBJ2-3
TGTGCCAGCAGTAACCCCGGGCACGAAAAACTGTTTTTT	CASSNPGHEKLFF	few	TRBV12-3/TRBV12-4	.	TRBJ1-4
TGCGCCAGCAGCGGCGGGAGGGCCGAGAATGAGCAGTTCTTC	CASSGGRAENEQFF	.	TRBV5-1	TRBD2	TRBJ2-1
TGTGCCAGCAGCCTGACACGATGGAACGTCCTGACTTTC	CASSLTRWNVLTF	.	TRBV3-1	.	TRBJ2-6
TGTGCCAGCAGCCTTCCGAATCAGCCCCAGCATTTT	CASSLPNQPQHF	few	TRBV5-6	.	TRBJ1-5
TGTGCCAGCAGCACGGGACAGACTTTAACCTACGAGCAGTACTTC	CASSTGQTLTYEQYF	.	TRBV12-3/TRBV12-4	TRBD1	TRBJ2-7
TGTGCCAGCAGCATGGGCACGGACAGGGCCCCCTTTAACTATGGCTACACCTTC	CASSMGTDRAPFNYGYTF	few	TRBV7-4	TRBD1	TRBJ1-2
TGTGCCAGCAGTGTAGCGGGAGCTGTCTACGAGCAGTACTTC	CASSVAGAVYEQYF	.	TRBV2	TRBD2	TRBJ2-7
TGTGCCAGCAGCAGAGCGGACAGGGGGTACTTC	CASSRADRGYF	.	TRBV28	TRBD1	TRBJ2-7
TGCAGCATCCGGGACAGTCCCAATCAGCCCCAGCATTTT	CSIRDSPNQPQHF	.	TRBV29-1	TRBD1	TRBJ1-5
TGCGCCAGCAGCTCGGGACAGGGGTTGAATGAGCAGTTCTTC	CASSSGQGLNEQFF	few	TRBV5-1	TRBD1	TRBJ2-1
TGTGCCAGCAGCTTCCGTGAAGCTTTCTTT	CASSFREAFF	.	TRBV7-9	.	TRBJ1-1
TGTGCCAGCAGCCAAAGACCAGGGGATGGCTACGAGCAGTACTTC	CASSQRPGDGYEQYF	few	TRBV7-2	.	TRBJ2-7
TGCAGCGTGCCTGACAGTCCCTACTATGGCTACACCTTC	CSVPDSPYYGYTF	once	TRBV29-1	.	TRBJ1-2
TGTGCCAGCAGCTTAGGAGACGGGGCTGAAGCTTTCTTT	CASSLGDGAEAFF	.	TRBV11-2	.	TRBJ1-1
TGCAGTGCCGTGGGACTAGCGCCCTACAATGAGCAGTTCTTC	CSAVGLAPYNEQFF	.	TRBV20-1	TRBD2	TRBJ2-1
TGCAGTGCTGTCCGGGACAAGCAGTACTTC	CSAVRDKQYF	.	TRBV20-1	.	TRBJ2-7
TGTGCCAGCAGCTTAGGTCTGGGACAGGGAGACACAGATACGCAGTATTTT	CASSLGLGQGDTDTQYF	.	TRBV13	TRBD1	TRBJ2-3
TGTGCCAGCAGCTCAGGGGCAGGGGGTAAGGGCGAGCAGTACTTC	CASSSGAGGKGEQYF	.	TRBV12-3/TRBV12-4	TRBD1	TRBJ2-7
TGCGCCAGCAGTGGGACAGGGGCCAAGTGGACTAGCGGGGGCACCTCCTACAATGAGCAGTTCTTC	CASSGTGAKWTSGGTSYNEQFF	once	TRBV10-2	TRBD2	TRBJ2-1
TGTGCCAGCAGTTCATCTTCAGGGGACAATGAGCAGTTCTTC	CASSSSSGDNEQFF	.	TRBV12-3/TRBV12-4	.	TRBJ2-1
TGCAGTGCTAGGACCCAGGGGGACTATGTCTACACCTTC	CSARTQGDYVYTF	few	TRBV20-1	TRBD1	TRBJ1-2
TGTGCCAGCAGTACCTCGGGACGGAGGCTCTCTGGGGCCAACGTCCTGACTTTC	CASSTSGRRLSGANVLTF	.	TRBV12-3/TRBV12-4	.	TRBJ2-6
TGCAGTGCTTCTCCCCTTCAGGGACGGGGAGATACGCAGTATTTT	CSASPLQGRGDTQYF	few	TRBV20-1	.	TRBJ2-3
TGTGCCAGCAGTTACGGGCAGACTCTCCCCTACGAGCAGTACTTC	CASSYGQTLPYEQYF	.	TRBV6-6	.	TRBJ2-7
TGTGCCAGCAGCCAAAGAGAAACGGGAGATACGCAGTATTTT	CASSQRETGDTQYF	once	TRBV3-1	.	TRBJ2-3
TGTGCCAGCAGACCCAATTCCTACAATGAGCAGTTCTTC	CASRPNSYNEQFF	.	TRBV7-2	.	TRBJ2-1
TGTGCCAGCAGCTCCGGGTCCAACAATGAGCAGTACTTC	CASSSGSNNEQYF	.	TRBV5-5	.	TRBJ2-5
TGTGCCAGCAGCGCCGGGACAGATACCCAGCCCCAGCATTTT	CASSAGTDTQPQHF	.	TRBV12-3/TRBV12-4	TRBD1	TRBJ1-5
TGTGCCAGCAGCTTCGAAGAGGTATACAATGAGCAGTTCTTC	CASSFEEVYNEQFF	few	TRBV11-3	.	TRBJ2-1
TGTGCCAGCAGGCCGGGACAGCACTATGGCTACACCTTC	CASRPGQHYGYTF	.	TRBV6-6	TRBD1	TRBJ1-2
TGTGCCATCAGCCCCAGGACAGGGGACAACTATGGCTGCACCTTC	CAISPRTGDNYGCTF	.	TRBV10-3	TRBD1	TRBJ1-2
TGTGCCAGCAGCCAAAACAGGGCGGAAGGCTACACCTTC	CASSQNRAEGYTF	.	TRBV3-1	.	TRBJ1-2
TGTGCCAGCAGCCAATCGGAGGGATGGGACACTGAAGCTTTCTTT	CASSQSEGWDTEAFF	.	TRBV3-1	.	TRBJ1-1
TGTGCCAGCAGCCAAGGCCCGGGACAGGGGCTTTATGAGCAGTTCTTC	CASSQGPGQGLYEQFF	.	TRBV3-1	TRBD1	TRBJ2-1
TGCAGCGCCGCGCTTGGGGTAACTAATGAAAAACTGTTTTTT	CSAALGVTNEKLFF	few	TRBV29-1	.	TRBJ1-4